This T cell receptor (beta chain) is drawn from a study of blood T cell repertoires in COVID-19. Study background: Material from acute and convalescent COVID-19 was sourced from the United States, Italy and Spain. PBMCs, B-cell-depleted T cells, or T cells provided the cDNA or gDNA that made up the material.

In the authors' methods: Reference gene primer amplification yielded estimated nucleated cell counts. Method: immunoSEQ multiplex PCR; TCRdb's copy keeps in-frame clones and lacks some. D and trimming were read from the DNA, whereas the V and J calls and clone size are those reported in that table. The sample lists roughly 150,000 clones; around 82% were seen once. Germline CDR1 and CDR2: ENHRY and SYGVKD. This CDR3 has 17 amino acids. The V gene end was trimmed by 5 bases and the J gene end by 0 bases; junction bases not matched to a gene: 7. The receptor comes from a human donor in a cohort sampled during active COVID-19. V usage is TRBV10-3 and J usage is TRBJ1-4; 9 bases are a match to TRBD1. Sequenced material: peripheral blood. The CDR3: CAISTGGLTTTNEKLFF. CDR3 sequence (DNA): TGTGCCATCAGTACAGGGGGCTTAACGACAACTAATGAAAAACTGTTTTTT.